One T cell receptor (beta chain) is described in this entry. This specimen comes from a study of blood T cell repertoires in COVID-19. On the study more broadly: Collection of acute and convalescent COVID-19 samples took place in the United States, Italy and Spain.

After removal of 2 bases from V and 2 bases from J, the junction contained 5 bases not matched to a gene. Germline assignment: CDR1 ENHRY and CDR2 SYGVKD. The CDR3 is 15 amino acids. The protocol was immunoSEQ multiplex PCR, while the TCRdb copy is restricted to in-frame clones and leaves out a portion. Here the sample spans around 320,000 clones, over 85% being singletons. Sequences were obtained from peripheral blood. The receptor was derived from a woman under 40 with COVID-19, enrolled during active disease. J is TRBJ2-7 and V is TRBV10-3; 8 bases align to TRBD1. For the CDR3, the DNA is TGTGCCATCAGTGAGGTGGAACAGGGGGCCTACGAGCAGTACTTC. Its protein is CAISEVEQGAYEQYF.